This T cell receptor beta chain stems from a study of Tregs in tolerant kidney transplant recipients. Study-wide results and caveats: This study did not directly address biological reproducibility. Findings come from small patient numbers and require larger validation. Antigen-driven expansion was suggested because donor-specific Tregs expanded more than all Tregs in tolerant patients.

V lost 3 bases and J lost 6, with 14 bases in between. The CDR3 is 14 residues long. Germline CDR1 MNHEY, CDR2 SMNVEV (reference sequence). Here immunoSEQ multiplex PCR was the method, and the copy in TCRdb shows in-frame clones only, minus some. The sample lists approximately 98,000 clones, around 87% occurring once. Concerning this clone: Its antigen is not known.

Unstimulated Tregs (CD4+CD25+CD127-) and CD4+CD25- non-Tregs were sorted from PBMCs. The chain couples TRBV27 to TRBJ1-2; a possible D gene is TRBD1 (5 bases). This sample comprised CD4+ T cells from blood, obtained before the transplant. The source is a human donor who received a combined kidney and bone marrow transplant. Here the CDR3 reads CASSFRSGGNGYTF. DNA for the CDR3: TGTGCCAGCAGTTTTAGGTCGGGGGGTAATGGCTACACCTTC.